This TCR beta chain was documented in a study of blood T cell repertoires in COVID-19. As processed by the authors: Cell counts per sample came from amplifying reference gene primers. Profiling relied on immunoSEQ multiplex PCR, and the TCRdb table lists in-frame clones only, not all of them. Clone size and V and J calls were adopted from that table, with D and trimming inferred from the DNA. Here the sample spans 97,000 or so clones, 70% to 90% being singletons. CDR3 length equals 17 residues. Germline V CDR1 and CDR2: LNHDA, SQIVND (reference sequence). J was trimmed by 5 bases and V by 5 bases; bases with no gene match: 15.

This sequence was found in a man between 50 and 59 years old with active COVID-19. Sample: peripheral blood. The rearrangement uses TRBV19 and TRBJ1-5; 7 bases align to TRBD1. In DNA form, the CDR3 reads TGTGCCAGTAGTTTAAAGAGGGGGCGTACGGTGGATCAGCCCCAGCATTTT. This codes for CASSLKRGRTVDQPQHF.